This TCR beta chain was sequenced for a study of CD8 T cells in ankylosing spondylitis (dated by TCRdb to the late 2010s). As for the study more broadly: The study set out to find disease-linked TCR variants by profiling T cell receptor beta repertoires in ankylosing spondylitis patients and healthy donors. Samples of peripheral blood were taken, and for ankylosing spondylitis patients, synovial fluid was collected as well. In total, the full study cohort was made up of roughly 110 healthy donors and 20 to 25 ankylosing spondylitis patients.

Reading from cysteine to phenylalanine, the CDR3 counts 14 amino acids. Only the CDR3 DNA is retained, 42 bases long and in frame from the first base. V is cut by 5 bases and J by 3 bases, and the space between the germline ends is 14 bases. Reading the germline V gene gives CDR1 SGHTA and CDR2 FQGNSA. The paper's findings and limits, for the study overall: A TCR beta motif made up of fewer than 10 highly homologous amino acid variants appeared to be characteristic of blood from ankylosing spondylitis patients. According to the report, matched synovial fluid samples from ankylosing spondylitis patients were significantly enriched for the disease-linked clones. Some TCR beta motif variants had previously been reported in synovial fluid and blood of reactive arthritis patients, which suggested common disease-initiation mechanisms. A CD8+ phenotype was shown by the disease-linked clones, which were found at relatively low frequencies in peripheral blood.

Sequencer: Illumina HiSeq 2500. Quantitative 5'-RACE with molecular barcodes was used to prepare TCR beta libraries. The study's processing was this. A new computational method based on a probabilistic model of VDJ rearrangement was used to identify disease-linked TCR variants. Using fastp trimming at Q25 and MiXCR clonotype assembly, TCRdb reanalyzed the public sequencing data and kept in-frame beta chains. One record per CDR3 amino acid sequence lists the most common genes and DNA. The V and J calls come from TCRdb's annotation, not from the publication. Across this sample there are under 150,000 distinct CDR3 sequences, with 11% seen only once. About 4% of the sample belongs to the ten largest clones. Ten or more counts support this clonotype. This clone's antigen is unknown. It has no much larger one-base neighbor in the sample; base qualities were not kept.

The TCR originated in a female donor with ankylosing spondylitis or in good health (not recorded which). Rearrangement joined TRBV7-2 to TRBJ2-7, with no confident D gene call. The sequenced sample was blood, either unsorted or a sorted T cell fraction (not recorded which). The CDR3 protein: CASSRDLAVYEQYF. The DNA sequence reads TGTGCCAGCAGCCGAGATTTGGCCGTCTACGAGCAGTACTTC.